This T cell receptor beta chain was identified during a study of blood T cell repertoires in COVID-19. Overall study context: Sample material is recorded as cDNA or gDNA derived from T cells, B-cell-depleted T cells, or PBMCs.

Participant ages covered roughly 18 to 89 years across about 25 US areas. Cohort 3 recovered donors had two negative PCRs, clearance, or symptom resolution. Libraries were prepared by immunoSEQ multiplex PCR; TCRdb keeps only in-frame clonotypes and omits some of them. The data show 190,000 or so clones, around 82% seen once. J was trimmed by 6 bases and V by 3 bases; bases with no gene match: 4. Germline lookup yields CDR1 SGDLS and CDR2 YYNGEE. The CDR3 has 14 amino acids. The chain recombines TRBV9 with TRBJ2-2, with 8 bases matching TRBD2. The sample was PBMCs or T cells enriched from blood (not recorded which). This clonotype originated in a man in his forties who had recovered from COVID-19. Here the CDR3 reads CASSGQTSAGELFF. Here the CDR3 DNA reads TGTGCCAGCAGCGGCCAGACTAGCGCCGGGGAGCTGTTTTTT.